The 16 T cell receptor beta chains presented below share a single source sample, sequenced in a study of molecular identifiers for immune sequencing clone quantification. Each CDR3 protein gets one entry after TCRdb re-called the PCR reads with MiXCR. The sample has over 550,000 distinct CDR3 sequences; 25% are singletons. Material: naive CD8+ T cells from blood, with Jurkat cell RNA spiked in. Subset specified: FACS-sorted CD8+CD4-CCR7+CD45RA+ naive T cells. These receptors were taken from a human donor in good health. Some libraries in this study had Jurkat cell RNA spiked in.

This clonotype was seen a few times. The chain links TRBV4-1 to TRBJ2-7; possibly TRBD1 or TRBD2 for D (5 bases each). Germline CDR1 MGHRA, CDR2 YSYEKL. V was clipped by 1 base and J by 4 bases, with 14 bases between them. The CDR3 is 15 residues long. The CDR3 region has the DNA TGCGCCAGCAGCCAAGGACCCGGGGCAACATACGAGCAGTACTTC. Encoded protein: CASSQGPGATYEQYF.

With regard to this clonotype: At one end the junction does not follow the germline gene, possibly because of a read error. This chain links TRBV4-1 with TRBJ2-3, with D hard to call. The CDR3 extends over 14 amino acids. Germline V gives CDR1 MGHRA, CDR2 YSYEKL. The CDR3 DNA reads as TGCGCCAGCCGCCCGCCCTCCGGCACAGCTACGCCGTATTTT. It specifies CASRPPSGTATPYF.

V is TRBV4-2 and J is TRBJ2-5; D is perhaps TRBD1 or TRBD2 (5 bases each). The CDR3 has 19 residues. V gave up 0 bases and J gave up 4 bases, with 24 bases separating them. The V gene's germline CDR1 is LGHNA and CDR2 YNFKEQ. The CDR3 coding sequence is TGTGCCAGCAGCCAAGAGGCCCTTCCCAGGCCCGGGGCTGGAGAGACCCAGTACTTC. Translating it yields CASSQEALPRPGAGETQYF.

The CDR3 bases are TGCAGTGCTCCCACGTTCCGTGACAGGGCCCGGAAGGGGGAAGCTTTCTTT. The encoded protein is CSAPTFRDRARKGEAFF. V usage is TRBV20-1 and J usage is TRBJ1-1, with 7 positions matching TRBD1. J was trimmed by 8 bases and V by 5 bases; bases with no gene match: 23. The CDR3 extends over 17 amino acids. Germline V gives CDR1 DFQATT, CDR2 SNEGSKA (reference sequence).

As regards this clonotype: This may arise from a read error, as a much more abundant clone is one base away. The DNA for the CDR3 is TGTACCAGCAGTTACTTGGGGGCGTTTGACACTGAAGCTTTCTTT. Protein: CTSSYLGAFDTEAFF. The rearrangement joins TRBV6-8 to TRBJ1-1; TRBD1 might be the D (6 bases). The CDR3 contains 15 residues. In germline, CDR1 is MNHGY, CDR2 SAAAGT.

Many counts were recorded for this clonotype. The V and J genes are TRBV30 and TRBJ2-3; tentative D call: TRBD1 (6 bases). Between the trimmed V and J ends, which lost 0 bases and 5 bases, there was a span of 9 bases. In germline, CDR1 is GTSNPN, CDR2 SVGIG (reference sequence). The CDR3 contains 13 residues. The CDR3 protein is CAWSVGGVDTQYF. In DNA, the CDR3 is TGTGCCTGGAGTGTAGGGGGTGTAGATACGCAGTATTTT.

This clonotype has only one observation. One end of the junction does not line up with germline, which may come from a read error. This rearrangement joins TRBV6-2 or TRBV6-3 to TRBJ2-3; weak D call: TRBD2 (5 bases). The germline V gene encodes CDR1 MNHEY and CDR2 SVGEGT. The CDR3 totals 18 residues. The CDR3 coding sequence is TGTGCCAGCAGTTACGGGGAGAGACCTGCGGCCCGCACAGATACGCGGTATTTT. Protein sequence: CASSYGERPAARTDTRYF.

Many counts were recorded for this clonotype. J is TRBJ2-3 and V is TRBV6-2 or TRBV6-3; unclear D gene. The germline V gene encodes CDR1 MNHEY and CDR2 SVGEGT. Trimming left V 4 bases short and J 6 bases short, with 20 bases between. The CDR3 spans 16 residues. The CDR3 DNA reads TGTGCCAGCAGTTCTCCCCTGAGTTCTTTGGCGGATACGCAGTATTTT. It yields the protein CASSSPLSSLADTQYF.

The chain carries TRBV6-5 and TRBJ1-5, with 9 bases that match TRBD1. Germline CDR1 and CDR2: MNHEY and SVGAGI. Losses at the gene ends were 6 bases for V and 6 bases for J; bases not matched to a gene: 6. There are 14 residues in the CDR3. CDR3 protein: CASRRTGGGQPQHF. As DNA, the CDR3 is TGTGCCAGCAGACGCACAGGGGGCGGTCAGCCCCAGCATTTT.

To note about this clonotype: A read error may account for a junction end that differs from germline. The CDR3, as DNA: TGTCCCAGCAGCCTGACAGTCATGAACACTGAAGCTTTCTTT. Translation: CPSSLTVMNTEAFF. The V call is TRBV5-3, the J call TRBJ1-1, with D perhaps matching TRBD1 (5 bases). TRBV5-3 is an open reading frame whose function is uncertain. The CDR3 runs 14 residues.

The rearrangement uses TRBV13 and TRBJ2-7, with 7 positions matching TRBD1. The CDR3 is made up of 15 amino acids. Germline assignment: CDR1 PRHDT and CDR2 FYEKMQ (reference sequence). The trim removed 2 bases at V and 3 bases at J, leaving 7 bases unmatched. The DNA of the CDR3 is TGTGCCAGCAGCTTAAAGGGGGCTCCGGACTACGAGCAGTACTTC. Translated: CASSLKGAPDYEQYF.

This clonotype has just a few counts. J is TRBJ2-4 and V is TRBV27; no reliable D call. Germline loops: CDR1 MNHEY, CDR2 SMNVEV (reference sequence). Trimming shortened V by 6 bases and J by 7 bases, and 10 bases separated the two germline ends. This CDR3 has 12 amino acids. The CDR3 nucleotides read TGTGCCAGCAGCAACCACAATAACATTCAGTACTTC. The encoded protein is CASSNHNNIQYF.

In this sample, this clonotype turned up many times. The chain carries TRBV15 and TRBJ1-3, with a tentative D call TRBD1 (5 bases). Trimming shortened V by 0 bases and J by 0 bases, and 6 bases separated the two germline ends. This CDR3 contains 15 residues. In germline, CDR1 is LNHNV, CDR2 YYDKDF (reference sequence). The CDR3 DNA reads TGTGCCACCAGCAGAGATGGGACCTCTGGAAACACCATATATTTT. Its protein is CATSRDGTSGNTIYF. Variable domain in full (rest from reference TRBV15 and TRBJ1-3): DAMVIQNPRYQVTQFGKPVTLSCSQTLNHNVMYWYQQKSSQAPKLLFHYYDKDFNNEADTPDNFQSRRPNTSFCFLDIRSPGLGDTAMYLCATSRDGTSGNTIYFGEGSWLTVV.

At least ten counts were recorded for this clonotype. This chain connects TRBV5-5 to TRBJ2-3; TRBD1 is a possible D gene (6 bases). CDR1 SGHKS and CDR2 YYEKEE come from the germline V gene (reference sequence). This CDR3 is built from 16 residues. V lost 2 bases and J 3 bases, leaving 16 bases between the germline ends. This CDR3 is CASSLSRQGLTDTQYF. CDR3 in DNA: TGTGCCAGCAGCTTAAGTAGGCAGGGGCTTACAGATACGCAGTATTTT.

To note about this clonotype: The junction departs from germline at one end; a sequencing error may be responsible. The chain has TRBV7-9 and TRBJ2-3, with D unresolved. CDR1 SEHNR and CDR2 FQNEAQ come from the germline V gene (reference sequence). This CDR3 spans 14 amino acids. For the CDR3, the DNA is TGTACCAGCAGCTCCAATGACCTCACAGATACGCAGTATTTT. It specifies CTSSSNDLTDTQYF.

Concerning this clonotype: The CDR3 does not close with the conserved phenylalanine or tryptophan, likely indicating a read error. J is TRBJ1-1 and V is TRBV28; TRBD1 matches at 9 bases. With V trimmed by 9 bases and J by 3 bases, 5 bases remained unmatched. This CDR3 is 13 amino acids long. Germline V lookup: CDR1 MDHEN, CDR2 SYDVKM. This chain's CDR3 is CASSWTGDTEAFL. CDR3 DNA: TGTGCCAGTTCTTGGACAGGGGACACTGAAGCTTTCTTA.